The sequence of this T cell receptor (beta chain) was determined in a study of shared clonotypes between healthy human individuals. For the study at large: Researchers assigned three CD4 naive, three CD4 memory, two CD8 naive and one CD8 memory plate to each donor. Study-wide findings and caveats: Naive subsets usually exceeded memory subsets in estimated richness.

Trimming cost V 2 bases and J 0 bases, with 10 bases left between them. The CDR3 is 14 residues long. The germline CDR1 and CDR2 sequences are GTSNPN and SVGIG (reference sequence). As concerns this clone: The antigen is unknown.

There were no recent acute infections or vaccinations among the donors, who were healthy HIV-negative adults. In the study's own analysis: ImmunoSEQ only sent back junction sequences with no quality scores, so filtering was done differently. Repertoires were generated with immunoSEQ multiplex PCR, while TCRdb's copy carries only in-frame clones and drops some. V and J calls and clone size follow that table, whereas D and trimming were derived from the DNA. The sample holds some 1 million clones, around 74% seen once. The receptor's source is a man between 18 and 29 years old in good health. The chain uses TRBV30 and TRBJ1-2; a weak D match, TRBD1 (5 bases). The material sequenced was memory CD4+ T cells sorted from blood. Stated subset: CD45RA-negative fraction. CDR3 in DNA: TGTGCCTGGAGTCCGAGGGGACCTAACTATGGCTACACCTTC. It is translated as CAWSPRGPNYGYTF.